A selection of T cell receptor beta chains follows, all from one sample in a study of CD8 T cells in Susac syndrome. MiXCR, run by TCRdb on the immunoSEQ multiplex PCR reads, gives a single entry per CDR3 protein. The sample comprises around 200,000 distinct CDR3 sequences, approximately 94% of which are singletons, and around 0.09% rests with the top ten. Source material: CD4+ T cells from PBMCs. These receptors were taken from a human donor with multiple sclerosis. Both conserved end residues are part of each CDR3. The D gene is left open where the match is weak. The size entry is marked missing in some rows and otherwise reads once, few, many or a size class.

clone_size: NA
d_call: NA
j_call: TRBJ2-2
v_call: TRBV15
cdr3_aa: CATSRDRVAAAGNTGELFF
cdr3_nt: TGTGCCACCAGCAGAGATCGGGTTGCGGCCGCAGGTAACACCGGGGAGCTGTTTTTT

clone_size: NA
d_call: NA
j_call: TRBJ2-7
v_call: TRBV30
cdr3_aa: CAWTSGGVSSYEQYF
cdr3_nt: TGTGCCTGGACCTCTGGAGGGGTCAGCTCCTACGAGCAGTACTTC

clone_size: NA
d_call: NA
j_call: TRBJ1-1
v_call: TRBV29-1
cdr3_aa: CSVSRTAQNTEAFF
cdr3_nt: TGCAGCGTCTCCCGGACCGCCCAGAACACTGAAGCTTTCTTT

clone_size: NA
d_call: NA
j_call: TRBJ1-1
v_call: TRBV30
cdr3_aa: CASPGGGTEAFF
cdr3_nt: TGTGCCTCCCCGGGGGGGGGCACTGAAGCTTTCTTT

clone_size: NA
d_call: NA
j_call: TRBJ2-3
v_call: TRBV2
cdr3_aa: CASSDGLSTDTQYF
cdr3_nt: TGTGCCAGCAGTGACGGACTTAGCACAGATACGCAGTATTTT

clone_size: NA
d_call: NA
j_call: TRBJ1-6
v_call: TRBV30
cdr3_aa: CAWSVQLWLGSPLHF
cdr3_nt: TGTGCCTGGAGTGTACAGCTGTGGCTGGGCTCACCCCTCCACTTT

clone_size: NA
d_call: NA
j_call: TRBJ1-5
v_call: TRBV9
cdr3_aa: CASSVGPNQPQHF
cdr3_nt: TGTGCCAGCAGCGTAGGGCCTAATCAGCCCCAGCATTTT

clone_size: NA
d_call: NA
j_call: TRBJ2-1
v_call: TRBV7-2
cdr3_aa: CASSFVLYNEQFF
cdr3_nt: TGTGCCAGCAGCTTTGTCCTCTACAATGAGCAGTTCTTC

clone_size: NA
d_call: NA
j_call: TRBJ1-1
v_call: TRBV30
cdr3_aa: CAWNPGRFARTEAFF
cdr3_nt: TGTGCCTGGAATCCGGGACGATTCGCCCGCACTGAAGCTTTCTTT

clone_size: NA
d_call: NA
j_call: TRBJ2-5
v_call: TRBV20-1
cdr3_aa: CSASPGLRSATQYF
cdr3_nt: TGCAGTGCTAGCCCGGGCCTAAGATCGGCGACCCAGTACTTC

clone_size: NA
d_call: NA
j_call: TRBJ2-3
v_call: TRBV29-1
cdr3_aa: CSVARGIDTQYF
cdr3_nt: TGCAGCGTTGCCAGGGGCATAGATACGCAGTATTTT

clone_size: NA
d_call: TRBD1
j_call: TRBJ1-1
v_call: TRBV9
cdr3_aa: CASSVTGMNTEAFF
cdr3_nt: TGTGCCAGCAGCGTGACAGGGATGAACACTGAAGCTTTCTTT

clone_size: NA
d_call: NA
j_call: TRBJ1-1
v_call: TRBV3-1
cdr3_aa: CASSQRNSVTEAFF
cdr3_nt: TGTGCCAGCAGCCAACGGAACAGTGTCACTGAAGCTTTCTTT

clone_size: NA
d_call: NA
j_call: TRBJ2-1
v_call: TRBV29-1
cdr3_aa: CSVRGGTGRNEQFF
cdr3_nt: TGCAGCGTCCGCGGGGGGACAGGGAGGAATGAGCAGTTCTTC

clone_size: NA
d_call: TRBD2
j_call: TRBJ2-4
v_call: TRBV30
cdr3_aa: CAALAGGGSLSKNIQYF
cdr3_nt: TGTGCAGCGCTAGCGGGGGGCGGCTCACTATCCAAAAACATTCAGTACTTC

clone_size: NA
d_call: NA
j_call: TRBJ1-5
v_call: TRBV15
cdr3_aa: CATSRTPGYQPQHF
cdr3_nt: TGTGCCACCAGCCGGACCCCAGGGTACCAGCCCCAGCATTTT

clone_size: NA
d_call: NA
j_call: TRBJ2-7
v_call: TRBV5-1
cdr3_aa: CASKVVESTYEQYF
cdr3_nt: TGCGCCAGCAAGGTAGTGGAGAGCACCTACGAGCAGTACTTC

clone_size: NA
d_call: NA
j_call: TRBJ2-2
v_call: TRBV30
cdr3_aa: CAWSQGFIHHTGELFF
cdr3_nt: TGTGCCTGGAGCCAGGGCTTCATACACCACACCGGGGAGCTGTTTTTT

clone_size: NA
d_call: NA
j_call: TRBJ2-7
v_call: TRBV14
cdr3_aa: CASRKTGASYEQYF
cdr3_nt: TGTGCCAGCAGAAAAACGGGGGCCTCCTACGAGCAGTACTTC

clone_size: NA
d_call: TRBD1
j_call: TRBJ1-5
v_call: TRBV6-1
cdr3_aa: CASSPQGWDQPQHF
cdr3_nt: TGTGCCAGCAGCCCACAGGGGTGGGATCAGCCCCAGCATTTT

clone_size: NA
d_call: TRBD2
j_call: TRBJ2-4
v_call: TRBV30
cdr3_aa: CAWKLAGFWGIQYF
cdr3_nt: TGTGCCTGGAAACTAGCGGGGTTTTGGGGCATTCAGTACTTC

clone_size: NA
d_call: NA
j_call: TRBJ1-5
v_call: TRBV29-1
cdr3_aa: CSVAGAGDDQPQHF
cdr3_nt: TGCAGCGTTGCAGGGGCAGGAGATGATCAGCCCCAGCATTTT

clone_size: NA
d_call: NA
j_call: TRBJ1-4
v_call: TRBV6-5
cdr3_aa: CASSYFGGNEKLFF
cdr3_nt: TGTGCCAGCAGTTACTTCGGTGGAAATGAAAAACTGTTTTTT

clone_size: NA
d_call: NA
j_call: TRBJ2-6
v_call: TRBV30
cdr3_aa: CARPLGAAGPGANVLTF
cdr3_nt: TGTGCCAGACCCCTGGGGGCAGCTGGCCCTGGGGCCAACGTCCTGACTTTC

clone_size: NA
d_call: NA
j_call: TRBJ2-1
v_call: TRBV29-1
cdr3_aa: CSASGRGQNEQFF
cdr3_nt: TGCAGCGCCAGTGGGCGGGGGCAAAATGAGCAGTTCTTC

clone_size: NA
d_call: NA
j_call: TRBJ2-3
v_call: TRBV30
cdr3_aa: CAWSPRPVDTQYF
cdr3_nt: TGTGCCTGGAGTCCCCGACCGGTAGATACGCAGTATTTT

clone_size: NA
d_call: TRBD1
j_call: TRBJ1-2
v_call: TRBV6-6
cdr3_aa: CASSYPGQGGGYTF
cdr3_nt: TGTGCCAGCAGTTACCCTGGACAGGGTGGCGGCTACACCTTC

clone_size: NA
d_call: TRBD2
j_call: TRBJ2-7
v_call: TRBV7-2
cdr3_aa: CASILGLAGSYEQYF
cdr3_nt: TGTGCCAGCATCCTTGGACTAGCGGGGTCCTACGAGCAGTACTTC

clone_size: NA
d_call: NA
j_call: TRBJ2-7
v_call: TRBV29-1
cdr3_aa: CSVVGPGEQYF
cdr3_nt: TGCAGCGTTGTGGGACCCGGCGAGCAGTACTTC

clone_size: NA
d_call: NA
j_call: TRBJ2-2
v_call: TRBV9
cdr3_aa: CASSVVGTGELFF
cdr3_nt: TGTGCCAGCAGCGTAGTGGGCACCGGGGAGCTGTTTTTT

clone_size: few
d_call: NA
j_call: TRBJ2-5
v_call: TRBV12-3/TRBV12-4
cdr3_aa: CASSFGRQETQYF
cdr3_nt: TGTGCCAGCAGCTTCGGACGGCAAGAGACCCAGTACTTC

clone_size: NA
d_call: NA
j_call: TRBJ2-5
v_call: TRBV11-3
cdr3_aa: CASSFRATQETQYF
cdr3_nt: TGTGCCAGCAGCTTTCGAGCGACCCAAGAGACCCAGTACTTC

clone_size: once
d_call: TRBD1
j_call: TRBJ1-2
v_call: TRBV5-1
cdr3_aa: CASSPRDRGHYGYTF
cdr3_nt: TGCGCCAGCAGCCCCCGGGACAGGGGCCATTATGGCTACACCTTC

clone_size: NA
d_call: NA
j_call: TRBJ2-3
v_call: TRBV3-1
cdr3_aa: CASSPFGTDTQYF
cdr3_nt: TGTGCCAGCAGCCCTTTCGGCACAGATACGCAGTATTTT

clone_size: once
d_call: NA
j_call: TRBJ2-3
v_call: TRBV27
cdr3_aa: CASSPLTGRSTDTQYF
cdr3_nt: TGTGCCAGCAGTCCGTTAACAGGGAGAAGCACAGATACGCAGTATTTT

clone_size: NA
d_call: NA
j_call: TRBJ1-1
v_call: TRBV29-1
cdr3_aa: CSVEGGTEAFF
cdr3_nt: TGCAGCGTGGAGGGGGGCACTGAAGCTTTCTTT

clone_size: NA
d_call: TRBD1
j_call: TRBJ2-7
v_call: TRBV3-1
cdr3_aa: CASNRGQGLYEQYF
cdr3_nt: TGTGCCAGCAATCGAGGACAGGGGTTATACGAGCAGTACTTC

clone_size: NA
d_call: NA
j_call: TRBJ1-3
v_call: TRBV30
cdr3_aa: CAWSVIGGSFGGNTIYF
cdr3_nt: TGTGCCTGGAGTGTGATCGGGGGATCCTTTGGCGGAAACACCATATATTTT

clone_size: NA
d_call: NA
j_call: TRBJ2-1
v_call: TRBV25-1
cdr3_aa: CASSEKREGSGNEQFF
cdr3_nt: TGTGCCAGCAGTGAAAAGAGGGAAGGGTCTGGCAATGAGCAGTTCTTC

clone_size: NA
d_call: NA
j_call: TRBJ1-5
v_call: TRBV30
cdr3_aa: CAWGPDSNQPQHF
cdr3_nt: TGTGCCTGGGGACCGGATAGCAATCAGCCCCAGCATTTT

clone_size: NA
d_call: TRBD1
j_call: TRBJ1-2
v_call: TRBV19
cdr3_aa: CASTPTGGDNYGYTF
cdr3_nt: TGTGCCAGTACCCCGACAGGGGGAGATAACTATGGCTACACCTTC

clone_size: once
d_call: TRBD1
j_call: TRBJ2-7
v_call: TRBV11-2
cdr3_aa: CASSLIGRDRGLPYEQYF
cdr3_nt: TGTGCCAGCAGCCTGATAGGCCGAGACAGGGGCCTACCCTACGAGCAGTACTTC

clone_size: NA
d_call: NA
j_call: TRBJ1-4
v_call: TRBV4-2
cdr3_aa: CASSREATGTPNEKLFF
cdr3_nt: TGTGCCAGCAGCCGAGAAGCCACCGGGACACCTAATGAAAAACTGTTTTTT

clone_size: NA
d_call: TRBD1
j_call: TRBJ1-1
v_call: TRBV20-1
cdr3_aa: CSASRGHVEAFF
cdr3_nt: TGCAGTGCTAGCAGGGGGCATGTTGAAGCTTTCTTT

clone_size: NA
d_call: NA
j_call: TRBJ1-1
v_call: TRBV7-9
cdr3_aa: CASSLRGPSTEAFF
cdr3_nt: TGTGCCAGCAGCTTACGTGGTCCGTCCACTGAAGCTTTCTTT

clone_size: once
d_call: NA
j_call: TRBJ1-4
v_call: TRBV30
cdr3_aa: CAWRGGANEKLFF
cdr3_nt: TGTGCCTGGAGGGGGGGTGCTAATGAAAAACTGTTTTTT

clone_size: NA
d_call: NA
j_call: TRBJ2-1
v_call: TRBV30
cdr3_aa: CAWKIPAAYNEQFF
cdr3_nt: TGTGCCTGGAAGATTCCGGCGGCCTACAATGAGCAGTTCTTC